This TCR beta chain comes out of a study of early T cells in non-severe SARS-CoV-2 infection. Study as a whole: Bulk RNA taken from unsorted whole blood was sequenced, leaving chains unpaired.

The library protocol tagged individual cDNA molecules with unique molecular identifiers. TCRdb fed the 5' RACE reads into MiXCR, producing one record per CDR3 protein. The sample includes about 55,000 distinct CDR3 sequences, about 6.1% of them seen just once. Study-level results: Private and CD4 specificities were missed by VDJdb matching, which favored anti-spike CD8 responses.

This clonotype was detected a few times. Its antigen is undetermined. There are 16 residues in the CDR3. Germline V gene sequence: CDR1 SGHDN, CDR2 FVKESK. V lost 3 bases, J lost 3 bases, and 9 bases stayed unmatched. Material: whole blood, obtained at baseline. The source of this sequence is an adult who was a healthcare worker with PCR-confirmed SARS-CoV-2 infection or an uninfected control (not recorded which). The genes are TRBV14 and TRBJ2-7, with TRBD1 matching 9 bases. CDR3: CASSHDPGQGIYEQYF. CDR3 coding DNA: TGTGCCAGCAGCCACGACCCGGGACAGGGCATCTACGAGCAGTACTTC.